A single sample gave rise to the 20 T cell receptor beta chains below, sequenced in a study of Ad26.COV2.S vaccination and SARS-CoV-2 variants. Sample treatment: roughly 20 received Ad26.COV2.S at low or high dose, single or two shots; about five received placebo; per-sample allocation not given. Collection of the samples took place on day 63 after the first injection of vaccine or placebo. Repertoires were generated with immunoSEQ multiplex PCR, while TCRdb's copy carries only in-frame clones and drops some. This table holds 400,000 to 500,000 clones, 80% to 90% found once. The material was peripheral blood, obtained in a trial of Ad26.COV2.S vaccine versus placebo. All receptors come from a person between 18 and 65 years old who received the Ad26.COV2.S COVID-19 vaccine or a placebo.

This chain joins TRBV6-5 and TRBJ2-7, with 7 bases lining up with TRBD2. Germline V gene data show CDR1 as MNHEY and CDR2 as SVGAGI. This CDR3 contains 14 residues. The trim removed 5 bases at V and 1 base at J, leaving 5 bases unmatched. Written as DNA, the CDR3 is TGTGCCAGCAGTCAACCCGGGGGGTCCTACGAGCAGTACTTC. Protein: CASSQPGGSYEQYF.

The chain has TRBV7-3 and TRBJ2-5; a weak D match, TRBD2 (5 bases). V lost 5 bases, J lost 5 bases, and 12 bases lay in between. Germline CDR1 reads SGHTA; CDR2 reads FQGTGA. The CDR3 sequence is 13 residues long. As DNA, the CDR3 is TGTGCCAGCAGCCGGGGTCGGGTTGAGACCCAGTACTTC. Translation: CASSRGRVETQYF.

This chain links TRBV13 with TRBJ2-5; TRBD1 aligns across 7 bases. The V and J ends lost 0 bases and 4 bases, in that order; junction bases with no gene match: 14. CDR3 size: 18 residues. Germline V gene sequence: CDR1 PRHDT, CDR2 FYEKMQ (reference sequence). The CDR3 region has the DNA TGTGCCAGCAGCTTAGGGCCCCCCCGACAGGGCTGGGTAGAGACCCAGTACTTC. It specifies CASSLGPPRQGWVETQYF.

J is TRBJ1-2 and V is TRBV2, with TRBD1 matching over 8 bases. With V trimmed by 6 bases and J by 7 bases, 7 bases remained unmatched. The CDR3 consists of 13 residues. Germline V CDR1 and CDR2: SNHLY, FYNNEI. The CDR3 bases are TGTGCCAGCAGGGCGACAGGGGCGGGTGGCTACACCTTC. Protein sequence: CASRATGAGGYTF.

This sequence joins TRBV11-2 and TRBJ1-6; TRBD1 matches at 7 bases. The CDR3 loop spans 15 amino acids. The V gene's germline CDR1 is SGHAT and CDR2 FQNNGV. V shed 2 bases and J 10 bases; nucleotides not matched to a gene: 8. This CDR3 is CASSLRDRVNSPLHF. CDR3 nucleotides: TGTGCCAGCAGCTTAAGAGACAGGGTTAACTCACCCCTCCACTTT.

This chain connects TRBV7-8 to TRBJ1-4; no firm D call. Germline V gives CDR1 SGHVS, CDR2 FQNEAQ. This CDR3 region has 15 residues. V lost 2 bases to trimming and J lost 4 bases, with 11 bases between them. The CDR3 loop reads CASSLNGFFNEKLFF. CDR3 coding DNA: TGTGCCAGCAGCTTAAATGGCTTCTTTAATGAAAAACTGTTTTTT.

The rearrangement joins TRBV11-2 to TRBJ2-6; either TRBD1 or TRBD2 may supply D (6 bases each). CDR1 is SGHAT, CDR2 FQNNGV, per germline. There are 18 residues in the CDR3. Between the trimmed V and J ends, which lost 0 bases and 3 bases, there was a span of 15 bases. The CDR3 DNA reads TGTGCCAGCAGCTTAGAGTTTGGTAGGGGGGTTGGGGCCAACGTCCTGACTTTC. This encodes CASSLEFGRGVGANVLTF. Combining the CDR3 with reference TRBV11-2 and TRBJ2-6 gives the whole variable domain EAGVAQSPRYKIIEKRQSVAFWCNPISGHATLYWYQQILGQGPKLLIQFQNNGVVDDSQLPKDRFSAERLKGVDSTLKIQPAKLEDSAVYLCASSLEFGRGVGANVLTFGAGSRLTVL.

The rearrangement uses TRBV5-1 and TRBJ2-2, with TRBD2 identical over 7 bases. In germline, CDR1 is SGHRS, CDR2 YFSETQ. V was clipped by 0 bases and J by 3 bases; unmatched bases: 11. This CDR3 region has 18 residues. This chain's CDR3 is CASSLVNVGGHDTGELFF. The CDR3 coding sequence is TGCGCCAGCAGCTTGGTCAATGTGGGAGGGCACGACACCGGGGAGCTGTTTTTT.

As DNA, the CDR3 is TGTGCCTGGAGTGTACTCCCCGATACGCAGTATTTT. Its translation is CAWSVLPDTQYF. V gene TRBV30 combines with J gene TRBJ2-3; D call uncertain. Germline assignment: CDR1 GTSNPN and CDR2 SVGIG (reference sequence). The CDR3 has 12 residues. V was clipped by 0 bases and J by 6 bases, with 7 bases between them.

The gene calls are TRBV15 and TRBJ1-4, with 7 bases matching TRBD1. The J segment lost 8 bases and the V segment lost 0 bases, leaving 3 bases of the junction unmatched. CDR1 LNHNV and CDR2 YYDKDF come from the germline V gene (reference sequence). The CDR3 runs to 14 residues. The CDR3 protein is CATSRDRGAEKLFF. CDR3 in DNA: TGTGCCACCAGCAGAGACAGGGGGGCCGAAAAACTGTTTTTT.

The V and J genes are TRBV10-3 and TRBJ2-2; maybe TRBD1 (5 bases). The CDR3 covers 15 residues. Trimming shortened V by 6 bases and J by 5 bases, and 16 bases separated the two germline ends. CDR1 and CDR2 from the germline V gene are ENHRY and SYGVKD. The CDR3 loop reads CAIRTVQGQTGELFF. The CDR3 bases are TGTGCCATCAGAACAGTTCAGGGTCAGACCGGGGAGCTGTTTTTT.

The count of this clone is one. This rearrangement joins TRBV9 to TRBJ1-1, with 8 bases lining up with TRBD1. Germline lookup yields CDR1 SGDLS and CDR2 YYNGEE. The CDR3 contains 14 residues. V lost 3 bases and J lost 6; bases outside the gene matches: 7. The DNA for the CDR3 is TGTGCCAGCAGCGGCCGGGACAGGACGGCTGAAGCTTTCTTT. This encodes CASSGRDRTAEAFF.

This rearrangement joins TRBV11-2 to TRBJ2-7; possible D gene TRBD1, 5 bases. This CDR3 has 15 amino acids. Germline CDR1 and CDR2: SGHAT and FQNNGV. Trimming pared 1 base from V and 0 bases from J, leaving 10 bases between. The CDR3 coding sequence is TGTGCCAGCAGCTTAGGGGGCAGCCTCTCCTACGAGCAGTACGTC. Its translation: CASSLGGSLSYEQYV.

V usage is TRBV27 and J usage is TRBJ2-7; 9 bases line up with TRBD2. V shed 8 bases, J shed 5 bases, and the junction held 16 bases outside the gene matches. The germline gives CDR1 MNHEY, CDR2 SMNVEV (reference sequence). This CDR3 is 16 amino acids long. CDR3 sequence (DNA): TGTGCCAGCCGATGGTTGGCTAGCGGGGACGTGCACGAGCAGTACTTC. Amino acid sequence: CASRWLASGDVHEQYF.

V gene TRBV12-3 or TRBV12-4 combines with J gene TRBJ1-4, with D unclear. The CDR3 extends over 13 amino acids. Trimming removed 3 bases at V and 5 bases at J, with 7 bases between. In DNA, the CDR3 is TGTGCCAGCAGTTTTCATGGCAATGAAAAACTGTTTTTT. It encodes CASSFHGNEKLFF.

Here the CDR3 reads CASSLQSPGAGELFF. The DNA of the CDR3 is TGTGCCAGCAGCCTCCAAAGCCCAGGCGCCGGGGAGCTGTTTTTT. The gene calls are TRBV6-2 or TRBV6-3 and TRBJ2-2; D ambiguous. Germline V gives CDR1 MNHEY, CDR2 SVGEGT. The CDR3 is made up of 15 amino acids. Trimming took off 6 bases at V and 6 bases at J, with 17 bases between the two ends.

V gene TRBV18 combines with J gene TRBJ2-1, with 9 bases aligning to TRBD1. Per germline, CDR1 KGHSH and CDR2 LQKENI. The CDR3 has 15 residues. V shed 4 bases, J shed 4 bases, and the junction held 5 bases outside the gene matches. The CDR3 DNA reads TGTGCCAGCTCACGCCGTGGGACAGGGTACAATGAGCAGTTCTTC. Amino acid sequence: CASSRRGTGYNEQFF.

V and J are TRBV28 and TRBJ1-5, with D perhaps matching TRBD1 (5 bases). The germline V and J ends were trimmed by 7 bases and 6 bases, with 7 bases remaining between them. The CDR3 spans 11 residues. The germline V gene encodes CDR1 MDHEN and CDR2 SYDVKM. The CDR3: CASTRGQPQHF. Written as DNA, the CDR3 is TGTGCCAGCACTAGGGGTCAGCCCCAGCATTTT.

CDR3 bases: TGCGCCAGCAGCTACTACGGGAACTCTGGAAACACCATATATTTT. This gives the protein CASSYYGNSGNTIYF. This chain links TRBV5-1 with TRBJ1-3; D is undetermined. This CDR3 has 15 amino acids. The germline V gene encodes CDR1 SGHRS and CDR2 YFSETQ. The V and J ends lost 3 bases and 0 bases respectively, with 10 bases between them.

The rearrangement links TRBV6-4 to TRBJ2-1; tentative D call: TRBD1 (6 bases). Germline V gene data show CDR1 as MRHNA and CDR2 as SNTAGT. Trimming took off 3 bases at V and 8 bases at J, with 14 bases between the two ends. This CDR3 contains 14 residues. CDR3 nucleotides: TGTGCCAGCAGTGAGCTACAGGGTGGGGATGAGCAGTTCTTC. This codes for CASSELQGGDEQFF.